This T cell receptor (beta chain) was obtained from a study of T cell responses to AZD1222 COVID-19 vaccine. Study outcomes and limitations: Epitopes outside B.1.351 and B.1.1.7 mutated regions reportedly drew nearly half of spike TCRs.

Sequencing used immunoSEQ multiplex PCR; TCRdb keeps in-frame clones, though not all of them. The sample shows about 150,000 clones, 90% to 95% of them seen only once. The germline V and J ends were trimmed by 6 bases and 14 bases, with 23 bases remaining between them. In germline, CDR1 is LNHDA, CDR2 SQIVND (reference sequence). CDR3 size: 15 residues. Only one count was recorded for this clone. Antigen unknown. Sequencing was performed on peripheral blood, taken 28 days after the second AZD1222 dose. The receptor was isolated from an adult who received the AZD1222 COVID-19 vaccine. The chain combines TRBV19 with TRBJ1-6; no reliable D call. CDR3 nucleotides: TGTGCCAGTAGATCCCTTGACGTAACCCAATTCACCCTCCACTTT. It codes for CASRSLDVTQFTLHF.